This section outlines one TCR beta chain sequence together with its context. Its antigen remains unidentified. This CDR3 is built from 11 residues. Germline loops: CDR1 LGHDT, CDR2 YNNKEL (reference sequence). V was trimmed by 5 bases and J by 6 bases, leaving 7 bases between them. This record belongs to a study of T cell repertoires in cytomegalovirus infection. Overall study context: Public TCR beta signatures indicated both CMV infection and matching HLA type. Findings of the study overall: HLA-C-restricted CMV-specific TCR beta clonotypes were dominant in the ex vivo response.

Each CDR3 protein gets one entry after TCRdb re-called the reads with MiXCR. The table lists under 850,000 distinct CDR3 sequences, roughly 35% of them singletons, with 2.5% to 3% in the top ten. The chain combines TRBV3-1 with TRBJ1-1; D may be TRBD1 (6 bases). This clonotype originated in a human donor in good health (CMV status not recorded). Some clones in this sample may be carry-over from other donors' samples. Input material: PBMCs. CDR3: CASSEGAEAFF. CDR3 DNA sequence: TGTGCCAGCAGCGAGGGGGCTGAAGCTTTCTTT.